This entry describes one T cell receptor beta chain. V was cut by 10 bases and J by 0 bases, with 13 bases left in between. The CDR3 is made up of 13 amino acids. The germline V gene has CDR1 MNHEY and CDR2 SVGAGI. This sample is drawn from a study of blood T cell repertoires in COVID-19. Original methodology: Estimated nucleated cell counts came from reference gene primer amplification. The protocol was immunoSEQ multiplex PCR, while the TCRdb copy is restricted to in-frame clones and leaves out a portion. That table supplies the V and J calls and clone size; D and trimming were determined from the DNA. In the table there are 95,000 to 110,000 clones, 84% of which are singletons.

The chain couples TRBV6-5 to TRBJ2-7; no definite D call. The sequence was obtained from a man aged 55-75 years with acute or convalescent COVID-19. Specimen: peripheral blood. The CDR3, as DNA: TGTGCCATCCGCGTGCCTTCCTCCTACGAGCAGTACTTC. This translates into CAIRVPSSYEQYF.